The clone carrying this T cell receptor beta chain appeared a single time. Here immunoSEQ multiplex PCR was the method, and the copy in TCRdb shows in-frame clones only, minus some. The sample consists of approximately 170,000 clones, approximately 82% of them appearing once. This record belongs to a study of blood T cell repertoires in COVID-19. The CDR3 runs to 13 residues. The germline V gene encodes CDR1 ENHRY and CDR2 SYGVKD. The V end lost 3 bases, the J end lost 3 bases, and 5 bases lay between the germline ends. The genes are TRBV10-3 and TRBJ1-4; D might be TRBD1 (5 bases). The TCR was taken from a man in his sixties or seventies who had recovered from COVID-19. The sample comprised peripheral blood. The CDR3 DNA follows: TGTGCCATCAGTGAACAGGCTAATGAAAAACTGTTTTTT. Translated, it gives CAISEQANEKLFF.